This T cell receptor beta chain was found in a study of graft-versus-host responses after intestinal transplantation. For the study at large: Each recipient received anti-thymocyte globulin induction, then tacrolimus and steroids for roughly 3 years.

The count of this clone is one. TCRdb's table, derived via immunoSEQ multiplex PCR, lists solely in-frame clones and lacks some. The profile covers 4,800 or so clones, with 65% to 90% appearing a single time and roughly 11% taken by the ten largest. CDR3 size: 14 residues. Trimming stripped 2 bases from V and 4 bases from J, with 9 bases between. Germline V gene sequence: CDR1 SEHNR, CDR2 FQNEAQ (reference sequence). Processing was applied to graft tissue in order to liberate intraepithelial and lamina propria lymphocytes. The sequence came from a human patient who received an intestinal transplant, so some T cells may come from the graft donor. Sequencing used ileum tissue, obtained 156 days after intestinal transplant. The chain is built from TRBV7-9 and TRBJ1-5, with D unresolved. DNA of the CDR3: TGTGCCAGCAGCTTACCGGGGTGGAATCAGCCCCAGCATTTT. Encoded protein: CASSLPGWNQPQHF.